These 16 T cell receptor beta chains originate from one sample sequenced in a study of control samples from healthy donors and cancer patients. Clones were sequenced by immunoSEQ multiplex PCR, and TCRdb holds only the in-frame ones, with some missing. The repertoire holds 90,000 to 100,000 clones, about four fifths seen once, with roughly a tenth in the top ten. Sample: blood. These receptor sequences come from a woman in her twenties or thirties in good health.

The chain has TRBV24-1 and TRBJ2-5; D possibly matches TRBD1 or TRBD2 (5 bases each). This CDR3 has 13 residues. The germline gives CDR1 KGHDR, CDR2 SFDVKD. The germline V and J ends were trimmed by 5 bases and 4 bases, with 10 bases remaining between them. CDR3 protein: CATSGAGTETQYF. The CDR3 DNA follows: TGTGCCACCAGTGGGGCAGGGACAGAGACCCAGTACTTC.

This clone was detected once. The chain combines TRBV14 with TRBJ1-5; D unresolved. The CDR3 length is 15 residues. Per germline, CDR1 SGHDN and CDR2 FVKESK. Trimming took off 0 bases at V and 9 bases at J, with 15 bases between the two ends. The CDR3 DNA is TGTGCCAGCAGCCAAGATCTGGGGTCTGTAGGGCCCCAGCATTTT. Translation gives CASSQDLGSVGPQHF.

The CDR3 loop reads CASSLQGRTAGNIQYF. The CDR3 bases are TGTGCCAGCAGCTTACAGGGAAGGACCGCCGGAAACATTCAGTACTTC. The genes are TRBV5-4 and TRBJ2-4, with D possibly matching TRBD1 (6 bases). The germline CDR1 and CDR2 sequences are SGHNT and YYREEE (reference sequence). Trimming stripped 2 bases from V and 6 bases from J, with 18 bases between. The CDR3 sequence is 16 residues long.

The J gene is TRBJ2-2, the V gene TRBV5-6; 8 bases agree with TRBD2. CDR1 is SGHDT and CDR2 is YYEEEE in the germline V gene. V trimming: 0 bases; J trimming: 3 bases; junction bases outside the gene matches: 13. The CDR3 extends over 19 amino acids. The CDR3 loop reads CASSLGSVGSGGYTGELFF. In DNA, the CDR3 is TGTGCCAGCAGCTTGGGGTCGGTGGGGAGCGGGGGATACACCGGGGAGCTGTTTTTT.

The chain links TRBV4-1 to TRBJ2-5, with TRBD2 matching 9 bases. This CDR3 is 16 amino acids long. Germline V lookup: CDR1 MGHRA, CDR2 YSYEKL. The J segment lost 3 bases and the V segment lost 1 base, leaving 6 bases of the junction unmatched. The CDR3 loop reads CASSQVVAGGEETQYF. For the CDR3, the DNA is TGCGCCAGCAGCCAAGTAGTCGCGGGGGGGGAAGAGACCCAGTACTTC.

As to this clone: Additional DNA sequences in this sample encode the identical CDR3. CDR3 DNA: TGTGCCAGCAGTGAAGTGGGGGGTACTGAAGCTTTCTTT. It specifies CASSEVGGTEAFF. This sequence joins TRBV6-1 and TRBJ1-1; D is possibly TRBD1 (5 bases). The CDR3 runs 13 residues. In germline, CDR1 is MNHNS, CDR2 SASEGT. The germline V and J ends were trimmed by 1 base and 5 bases, with 8 bases remaining between them.

This clone came up a few times. The chain is built from TRBV29-1 and TRBJ2-1; tentatively, D is TRBD2 (6 bases). V was clipped by 7 bases and J by 2 bases, with 18 bases between them. CDR3 length equals 15 residues. Per germline, CDR1 SQVTM and CDR2 ANQGSEA. CDR3 DNA sequence: TGCAGCGCCCCGACGACCCCGGGAGCCTACAATGAGCAGTTCTTC. This encodes CSAPTTPGAYNEQFF.

The V gene is TRBV7-9, the J gene TRBJ1-2; D gene ambiguous. CDR1 is SEHNR, CDR2 FQNEAQ, per germline (reference sequence). V was trimmed by 6 bases and J by 1 base, leaving 9 bases between them. CDR3 length: 13 amino acids. CDR3 sequence reads: CASSPTDNYGYTF. As DNA, the CDR3 is TGTGCCAGCAGTCCCACAGATAACTATGGCTACACCTTC. The entire variable domain, with the rest obtained from reference TRBV7-9 and TRBJ1-2, is as follows: DTGVSQNPRHKITKRGQNVTFRCDPISEHNRLYWYRQTLGQGPEFLTYFQNEAQLEKSRLLSDRFSAERPKGSFSTLEIQRTEQGDSAMYLCASSPTDNYGYTFGSGTRLTVV.

The CDR3 is CASSIALSTGELFF. CDR3 DNA sequence: TGTGCCAGTAGTATAGCCCTATCCACCGGGGAGCTGTTTTTT. The V gene is TRBV19, the J gene TRBJ2-2; no clear D. This CDR3 is 14 amino acids long. Trimming pared 1 base from V and 4 bases from J, leaving 7 bases between. The germline CDR1 and CDR2 sequences are LNHDA and SQIVND (reference sequence).

The chain couples TRBV29-1 to TRBJ2-2, with D unclear. Germline V gene sequence: CDR1 SQVTM, CDR2 ANQGSEA. The CDR3 runs to 13 residues. V was cut by 7 bases and J by 7 bases, with 16 bases left in between. The CDR3 loop reads CSGARTPNGELFF. DNA for the CDR3: TGCAGCGGAGCCCGGACCCCAAACGGGGAGCTGTTTTTT.

The V gene is TRBV5-6, the J gene TRBJ2-4; possible D gene TRBD1, 5 bases. The germline gives CDR1 SGHDT, CDR2 YYEEEE. This CDR3 has 15 amino acids. The V end lost 4 bases, the J end lost 2 bases, and 13 bases lay between the germline ends. The CDR3 spells CASSRVDSSKNIQYF. CDR3 nucleotide sequence: TGTGCCAGCAGCAGAGTTGACAGCTCCAAAAACATTCAGTACTTC.

The sample holds a few counts of this clone. The chain uses TRBV6-5 and TRBJ1-5, with D unclear. V was pared by 8 bases and J by 6 bases, with 17 bases between. Per the germline V gene, CDR1 is MNHEY and CDR2 is SVGAGI. CDR3 length: 14 residues. The CDR3, as DNA: TGTGCCAGCGCCAGACCCAGGCCGGGTCAGCCCCAGCATTTT. Its translation is CASARPRPGQPQHF.

This rearrangement joins TRBV30 to TRBJ2-7, with D unclear. CDR1 is GTSNPN, CDR2 SVGIG, per germline (reference sequence). The CDR3 is 11 residues long. V lost 1 base to trimming and J lost 3 bases, with 4 bases between them. Here the CDR3 reads CAWSGNYEQYF. The CDR3 DNA reads TGTGCCTGGAGTGGAAACTACGAGCAGTACTTC.

This chain joins TRBV4-2 and TRBJ2-2; 8 positions match TRBD1. This CDR3 has 16 residues. Trimming at V came to 5 bases and at J to 3 bases, leaving 8 bases not matched to a gene. Per the germline V gene, CDR1 is LGHNA and CDR2 is YNFKEQ. The CDR3 coding sequence is TGTGCCAGCAGCGGGCGGACAGGGAAGGACACCGGGGAGCTGTTTTTT. Its protein is CASSGRTGKDTGELFF.

The genes are TRBV10-3 and TRBJ2-1; D remains unclear. Germline V lookup: CDR1 ENHRY, CDR2 SYGVKD. The CDR3 is 11 amino acids. Trimming removed 10 bases at V and 9 bases at J, with 13 bases between. The CDR3 here is CATRTGREQFF. For the CDR3, the DNA is TGTGCCACCAGGACGGGCCGTGAGCAGTTCTTC.

The V gene is TRBV6-4, the J gene TRBJ1-2, with TRBD1 identical over 8 bases. The germline CDR1 and CDR2 sequences are MRHNA and SNTAGT. Trimming took 0 bases from V and 6 from J; bases not matched to a gene: 3. The CDR3 covers 14 residues. For the CDR3, the DNA is TGTGCCAGCAGTGACTCGACCAGGGGGCATGGCTACACCTTC. It codes for CASSDSTRGHGYTF.